A single sample gave rise to the 8 T cell receptor beta chains below, sequenced in a study of T-cell reconstitution after alpha-beta-depleted transplantation in children. Using unique molecular identifiers, the investigators prepared the TCRbeta library. TCRdb reanalysed the PCR reads using MiXCR and keeps one entry per CDR3 protein. Of approximately 120,000 distinct CDR3 sequences listed, around a tenth are singletons. Sequenced material: PBMCs, mostly from graft donor cells, taken 180 days after TCRalphabeta/CD19-depleted stem cell transplant. These receptors all come from a girl less than two years old who had a stem cell transplant for combined immunodeficiency, so the T cells may come from the graft donor.

A few counts support this clonotype. The genes are TRBV20-1 and TRBJ1-6; D not certain. The CDR3 runs to 15 residues. Germline CDR1 is DFQATT and CDR2 is SNEGSKA (reference sequence). Trimming left V 3 bases short and J 0 bases short, with 9 bases between. For the CDR3, the DNA is TGCAGTGCTAGGAGGGAGAGCTCCTATAATTCACCCCTCCACTTT. Protein sequence: CSARRESSYNSPLHF.

This clonotype was counted between two and nine times. This rearrangement joins TRBV7-9 to TRBJ1-1; possibly TRBD1 for D (6 bases). With 4 bases removed from V and 6 bases from J, the gap between germline ends came to 12 bases. The CDR3 runs to 13 residues. Germline V gene sequence: CDR1 SEHNR, CDR2 FQNEAQ (reference sequence). CDR3 loop: CASSSTGFSEAFF. The DNA for the CDR3 is TGTGCCAGCAGCTCCACAGGGTTTTCTGAAGCTTTCTTT.

This clonotype has more than one count but fewer than ten. V is TRBV6-5 and J is TRBJ2-5, with D unclear. V lost 2 bases and J lost 1, with 17 bases in between. This CDR3 has 17 residues. CDR1 MNHEY and CDR2 SVGAGI come from the germline V gene. The CDR3 is CASSYDVGPGSQETQYF. The CDR3, as DNA: TGTGCCAGCAGTTACGACGTGGGTCCTGGATCCCAAGAGACCCAGTACTTC.

This clonotype came up a few times. This chain uses TRBV12-3 or TRBV12-4 with TRBJ2-5; TRBD2 matches at 8 bases. V shed 7 bases and J 5 bases; nucleotides not matched to a gene: 6. The CDR3 length is 13 residues. Here the CDR3 reads CASTGLAGETQYF. CDR3 bases: TGTGCCAGCACTGGACTAGCCGGGGAGACCCAGTACTTC.

V is TRBV6-1 and J is TRBJ2-2, with 9 bases identical to TRBD1. CDR3 size: 18 residues. CDR1 MNHNS and CDR2 SASEGT come from the germline V gene. Trimming took 4 bases from V and 1 from J; bases not matched to a gene: 10. CDR3 sequence: CASSGQGVRTENTGELFF. CDR3 DNA sequence: TGTGCCAGCAGTGGACAGGGGGTCAGGACGGAGAACACCGGGGAGCTGTTTTTT.

This clonotype appeared a few times. V is TRBV3-1 and J is TRBJ2-7; D remains unclear. Trimming removed 3 bases from V and 5 bases from J, with 5 bases in between. The CDR3 length is 11 residues. The germline V gene has CDR1 LGHDT and CDR2 YNNKEL (reference sequence). CDR3: CASSHSHEQYF. CDR3 in DNA: TGTGCCAGCAGCCATTCACACGAGCAGTACTTC.

This clonotype showed up many times. The chain has TRBV7-2 and TRBJ2-5, with TRBD2 identical over 8 bases. V gave up 5 bases and J gave up 5 bases; unmatched junction bases: 10. Germline values: CDR1 SGHTA, CDR2 FQGNSA. The CDR3 extends over 15 amino acids. CDR3: CASSPQAGVKETQYF. In DNA, the CDR3 is TGTGCCAGCAGCCCTCAAGCGGGGGTAAAGGAGACCCAGTACTTC.

This clonotype was observed a few times. This chain links TRBV21-1 with TRBJ2-5; whether TRBD1, the table's D call, matches the DNA was not checked. TRBV21-1 is listed as a pseudogene. CDR3 length: 15 residues. In DNA form, the CDR3 reads TGTGCCAGCAGCAAAGTGACCAGGGGGACGGAGACCCAGTACTTC. It is translated as CASSKVTRGTETQYF.